Listed here are 13 T cell receptor beta chains from one sample, sequenced in a study of control samples from healthy donors and cancer patients. Here immunoSEQ multiplex PCR was the method, and the copy in TCRdb shows in-frame clones only, minus some. The profile shows 90,000 or so clones, less than 90% of them singletons. Material: PBMCs. The receptor source for this set is a woman between 45 and 65 years old with colorectal cancer.

The chain has TRBV3-1 (or the pseudogene TRBV3-2) and TRBJ1-1; TRBD1 might be the D (5 bases). Per the germline V gene, CDR1 is LGHDT and CDR2 is YNNKEL (reference sequence). There are 13 residues in the CDR3. With 5 bases removed from V and 1 base from J, the gap between germline ends came to 8 bases. CDR3 coding DNA: TGTGCCAGCAGCGAGACAGAGAACACTGAAGCTTTCTTT. This translates into CASSETENTEAFF.

The genes are TRBV4-3 and TRBJ2-3, with 7 bases identical to TRBD1. V shed 0 bases and J 0 bases; nucleotides not matched to a gene: 3. The germline gives CDR1 LGHNA, CDR2 YSLEER. The CDR3 extends over 16 amino acids. Here the CDR3 reads CASSQDRGRSTDTQYF. The CDR3 DNA is TGCGCCAGCAGCCAAGATAGGGGGCGAAGCACAGATACGCAGTATTTT.

The V call is TRBV6-1, the J call TRBJ1-6; D ambiguous. CDR1 and CDR2 (germline): MNHNS, SASEGT. V was trimmed by 0 bases and J by 10 bases, leaving 7 bases between them. The CDR3 sequence is 13 residues long. The CDR3, as DNA: TGTGCCAGCAGTGAAGCCGAAAAGTCACCCCTCCACTTT. Its protein product is CASSEAEKSPLHF.

J is TRBJ2-2 and V is TRBV7-8, with D maybe TRBD2 (5 bases). Germline CDR1 SGHVS, CDR2 FQNEAQ. The CDR3 runs 13 residues. V was shortened by 1 base and J by 10 bases, with 10 bases between the two germline ends. DNA of the CDR3: TGTGCCAGCAGCTTAGTCGGGAACTCGGAGCTGTTTTTT. It translates to CASSLVGNSELFF.

This clone was observed a single time. The V gene is TRBV6-5, the J gene TRBJ1-2; 8 bases are a match to TRBD1. V lost 0 bases to trimming and J lost 2 bases; unmatched junction nucleotides: 2. The CDR3 runs 15 residues. Per germline, CDR1 MNHEY and CDR2 SVGAGI. DNA of the CDR3: TGTGCCAGCAGTTACTCTTACAGGGGGAACTATGGCTACACCTTC. The encoded protein is CASSYSYRGNYGYTF.

The rearrangement links TRBV5-4 to TRBJ2-5, with TRBD1 matching 7 bases. Looked up from germline, CDR1 is SGHNT and CDR2 is YYREEE (reference sequence). CDR3 length equals 14 residues. The V gene end was trimmed by 4 bases and the J gene end by 2 bases; junction bases not matched to a gene: 5. The CDR3 protein is CASSAGTVQETQYF. For the CDR3, the DNA is TGTGCCAGCAGCGCCGGGACAGTACAAGAGACCCAGTACTTC.

V is TRBV9 and J is TRBJ2-2, with D possibly TRBD1 on 5 matching bases. V was clipped by 2 bases and J by 5 bases, with 22 bases between them. This CDR3 contains 18 residues. The germline gives CDR1 SGDLS, CDR2 YYNGEE. DNA of the CDR3: TGTGCCAGCAGCGTCCTAGTGGGCCAGGGTGCAGGGACCGGGGAGCTGTTTTTT. Protein sequence: CASSVLVGQGAGTGELFF. The full variable domain, in which reference TRBV9 and TRBJ2-2 provide the parts outside the CDR3, is DSGVTQTPKHLITATGQRVTLRCSPRSGDLSVYWYQQSLDQGLQFLIQYYNGEERAKGNILERFSAQQFPDLHSELNLSSLELGDSALYFCASSVLVGQGAGTGELFFGEGSRLTVL.

The chain recombines TRBV7-8 with TRBJ1-3; D not certain. Germline V gives CDR1 SGHVS, CDR2 FQNEAQ. The CDR3 has 15 amino acids. Trimming removed 1 base at V and 4 bases at J, with 11 bases between. In DNA form, the CDR3 reads TGTGCCAGCAGCTTAGTAGTTGACGCCGGAAACACCATATATTTT. This gives the protein CASSLVVDAGNTIYF.

The V and J genes are TRBV10-3 and TRBJ2-3; D possibly uses TRBD1 or TRBD2 (6 bases each). V was clipped by 2 bases and J by 5 bases, with 14 bases between them. The CDR3 runs to 15 residues. Germline loops: CDR1 ENHRY, CDR2 SYGVKD. CDR3 DNA: TGTGCCATCAGTGAGGATATAGGGGGAGGAGATACGCAGTATTTT. Protein product: CAISEDIGGGDTQYF.

CDR3 DNA: TGTGCCAGTACAACCGGGACGGGATGGTCAGATACGCAGTATTTT. As protein: CASTTGTGWSDTQYF. The V and J genes are TRBV19 and TRBJ2-3; TRBD1 or TRBD2 may be the D gene (5 bases each). CDR3 length: 15 amino acids. The germline V gene has CDR1 LNHDA and CDR2 SQIVND (reference sequence). The V and J ends lost 7 bases and 4 bases respectively, with 18 bases between them. Looking up the rest from reference TRBV19 and TRBJ2-3 gives the full variable domain: DGGITQSPKYLFRKEGQNVTLSCEQNLNHDAMYWYRQDPGQGLRLIYYSQIVNDFQKGDIAEGYSVSREKKESFPLTVTSAQKNPTAFYLCASTTGTGWSDTQYFGPGTRLTVL.

This chain connects TRBV27 to TRBJ1-6, with TRBD1 as a possible D gene (5 bases). Germline V gene data show CDR1 as MNHEY and CDR2 as SMNVEV (reference sequence). Trimming removed 5 bases from V and 10 bases from J, with 12 bases in between. The CDR3 contains 13 residues. Written as DNA, the CDR3 is TGTGCCAGCAGTCCAGGGAGTTTCTCACCCCTCCACTTT. Protein sequence: CASSPGSFSPLHF.

The chain recombines TRBV19 with TRBJ1-4; 8 positions match TRBD1. The CDR3 spans 15 residues. Trimming took 3 bases from V and 7 from J; bases not matched to a gene: 7. The germline V gene encodes CDR1 LNHDA and CDR2 SQIVND (reference sequence). The CDR3, as DNA: TGTGCCAGTAGTATCTCACAGGGGGTTGGTGAAAAACTGTTTTTT. It is translated as CASSISQGVGEKLFF.

V and J are TRBV10-1 and TRBJ1-3, with no clear D. This CDR3 is 15 amino acids long. CDR1 WNHNN and CDR2 SYGVQD come from the germline V gene (reference sequence). Trimming removed 2 bases at V and 3 bases at J, with 11 bases between. CDR3 DNA: TGCGCCAGCAGTGAGGCAGGAGCGCTTGGAAACACCATATATTTT. Translation gives CASSEAGALGNTIYF.